The T cell receptor (beta chain) under discussion was sequenced for a study of shared clonotypes between healthy human individuals. Study-level results: Shared across a few donors were about 4.8% of the naive CD4 clonotypes. Investigators expected sequencing depth to affect clonotype sharing among donors.

Comments on this clone: Its antigen is unidentified.

The table came from immunoSEQ multiplex PCR; TCRdb's copy has only in-frame clones and leaves some out. The table lists nearly 2 million clones, about 95% of them singletons, with around 1% in the top ten. V shed 7 bases, J shed 8 bases, and the junction held 13 bases outside the gene matches. The CDR3 sequence is 14 residues long. Germline V gives CDR1 WSHSY, CDR2 SAAADI. Naive CD8 cells lacked CD45RO, underwent positive selection for CCR7 and left out terminally differentiated effector memory CD45RA+ cells. Sample: naive CD8+ T cells sorted from blood. V and J are TRBV10-2 and TRBJ1-2; 7 bases line up with TRBD1. This receptor was obtained from a man aged 18 to 29 in good health. The CDR3 DNA reads TGCGCCAGCACCGACAGGGTATGGGGAGAAGGCTACACCTTC. Its protein is CASTDRVWGEGYTF.